This TCR beta chain appears in the sequencing data of a study of CXCR3-negative and CXCR3-positive naive CD8 T cells. The study, taken as a whole, reports: Naive cells positive for CXCR3 carried more hydrophobic TRB CDR3s than CXCR3-negative ones.

Note on this clonotype: What it recognizes is unknown.

This CDR3 has 14 amino acids. Looked up from germline, CDR1 is SGHVS and CDR2 is FNYEAQ. Via 5' RACE with UMI labels, TRB cDNA libraries were prepared. TCRdb processed the 5' RACE reads again and assigns one entry to each CDR3 protein, with no DNA. The table lists 150,000 or so distinct CDR3 sequences. The sequencing input was naive CXCR3+ CD8+ T cells from blood. Subset given: CD45RO-CCR7+CD27+CD95- naive CD8+ T cells expressing CXCR3 (TNR3+). The gene calls are TRBV7-6 and TRBJ1-1; the TRBD1 assignment by TCRdb is unverifiable without DNA. The sequence came from a human donor in good health. Some clones in this sample may be carry-over from other donors' samples. CDR3 loop: CASSLALQGTEAFF.